This TCR beta chain comes out of a study of a mutant IDH1 vaccine in newly diagnosed glioma. Study-wide findings and caveats: Vaccination elicited immune responses in approximately 92% of patients.

The germline CDR1 and CDR2 sequences are LNHDA and SQIVND (reference sequence). The J segment lost 2 bases and the V segment lost 8 bases, leaving 10 bases of the junction unmatched. CDR3 length equals 16 residues. Time point meaning: week 23, last vaccination. Mutant IDH1 20-mer peptide, at 300 ug, made up each vaccine dose, with topical imiquimod. New IDH1-mutant, ATRX-lost WHO grade 3 or 4 astrocytomas occurred in donors. As regards this clone: Its antigen is as yet unknown.

Sequenced by immunoSEQ multiplex PCR; TCRdb stores in-frame clones only, minus some. Among approximately 60,000 clones listed, approximately 87% were seen once. The receptor comes from a man aged 40-50 years with glioma. The V gene is TRBV19, the J gene TRBJ1-4; 8 bases fit TRBD1. The source was PBMCs, collected from a glioma patient whose treatment included an IDH1 peptide vaccine. CDR3 loop: CASAGGAFSTNEKLFF. The CDR3 DNA sequence: TGTGCCAGTGCAGGGGGCGCTTTTTCCACTAATGAAAAACTGTTTTTT.